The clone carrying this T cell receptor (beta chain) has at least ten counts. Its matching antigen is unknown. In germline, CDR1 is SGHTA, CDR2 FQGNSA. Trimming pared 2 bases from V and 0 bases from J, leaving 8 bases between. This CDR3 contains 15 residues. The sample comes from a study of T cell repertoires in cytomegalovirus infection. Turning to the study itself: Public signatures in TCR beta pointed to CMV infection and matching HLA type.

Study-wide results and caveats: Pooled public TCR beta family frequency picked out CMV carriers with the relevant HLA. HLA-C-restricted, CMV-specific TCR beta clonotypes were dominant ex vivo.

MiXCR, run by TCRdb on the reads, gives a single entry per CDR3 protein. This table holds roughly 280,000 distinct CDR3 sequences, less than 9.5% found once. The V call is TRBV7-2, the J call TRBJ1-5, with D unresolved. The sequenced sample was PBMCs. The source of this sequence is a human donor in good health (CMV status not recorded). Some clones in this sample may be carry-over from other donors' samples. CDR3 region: CASSLTADSNQPQHF. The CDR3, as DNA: TGTGCCAGCAGCTTAACGGCGGATAGCAATCAGCCCCAGCATTTT.